A single TCR beta chain is shown here with its context. This clone has just one count. Its antigen is currently not known. No much larger clone exists at a distance of one base, and base qualities are not known. The entry originates in a study of cytomegalovirus exposure and HLA in healthy donors (dated by TCRdb to about 2017). For the wider study: An earlier analysis of approximately 590 of the donors reported about 290 Gb of sequence data and some 120 million unique TCR beta sequences from about 179 million T cells. The study combined high-throughput TCR immunosequencing, statistical association of individual TCRs with disease status, and machine learning to predict cytomegalovirus infection status. Of the approximately 370 genotyped donors, 81% were placed in the genetic ancestry cluster associated with self-reported Caucasian donors. The study profiled the T cell repertoires of 666 subjects by immunosequencing and related them to cytomegalovirus serostatus. An early release covering 550 to 700 HLA-typed donors comprised 300 to 350 gigabases of sequencing data and around 85 million unique TCR sequences. Donor age, sex, ethnicity and CMV serostatus were compiled alongside the repertoire data. The number of donors typed differed by locus, with roughly 629-640 for A, B, C, DRB1 and DQB1, around 500 for DQA1, nearly 610 for DPA1, and approximately 470 for DPB1. A later analysis re-examined previously published TCR beta repertoires from more than 600 donors and added high-resolution HLA genotyping to investigate patterns of TCR occurrence. The aim of the study was to test whether cataloging public T cell receptors could identify signatures of past pathogen exposure. In an earlier analysis of 550 to 700 of the donors, high-throughput TCR beta sequencing was used to judge whether each TCR beta V gene segment behaved as functional or pseudogenic. Among about 370 genotyped donors of the cohort, an average of around 250,000 unique TCR beta nucleotide sequences was sequenced per donor, of which about 18% were non-productive. HLA typing included class I and class II loci at four-digit resolution. Every repertoire in the discovery cohort had been generated on one and the same sequencing platform. In addition to the first cohort of around 670 subjects, a separate validation cohort of under 150 different subjects was used. In the later analysis, no new phenotypic data were used to find candidate immune exposures; instead, reliance was placed on TCR beta sequences and their occurrence across donors. Because of strong linkage in the cohort, roughly five DR-DQ haplotypes were treated as single units for association and clustering. A later genetic analysis took genome-wide SNP genotypes for about three fifths of the roughly 700 donors and used that subset as a discovery cohort.

The cohort consisted of 600 to 700 healthy bone marrow donors. At the time of sampling, all cohort members were nominally healthy, though unrecorded immune exposures were likely present. The donor was CMV seropositive and belonged to the group of 250 to 300 seropositive cohort members. Every donor gave a peripheral blood sample, and the peripheral blood mononuclear cells from that sample were used for TCR beta sequencing. The Qiagen DNeasy Blood Extraction Kit was used to extract genomic DNA from the blood cell samples. Library creation used the immunoSEQ multiplex PCR assay. For the multiplex PCR, a mixture combining 60 forward primers for TCR Vbeta segments and 13 reverse primers for TCR Jbeta segments was used. The CDR3 region of rearranged TCR beta genes was amplified from genomic DNA with a multiplex PCR assay. On the Illumina HiSeq System, the amplified TCR beta libraries were sequenced as 87-base-pair reads. The authors' pipeline ran thus. A later analysis counted 75 million to 100 million unique TCR beta chains across the 550 to 700 repertoires, and some 11 million of these chains were shared by at least two donors. Raw reads were error-corrected and collapsed into unique sequences by a nearest-neighbor algorithm in which closely related sequences were merged to remove PCR and sequencing errors. CDR3 sequences were aligned to IMGT reference sequences to assign V, D and J gene segments. For a sequence to be retained, a match of at least six nucleotides was required to both a V gene segment and a J gene segment. Rearrangements were classified as productive when the CDR3 lacked stop codons and remained in frame with V and J, and all other rearrangements were classified as non-productive. CDR3 was defined according to IMGT convention as the region running from the second conserved V-encoded cysteine to the conserved J-encoded phenylalanine. The earlier analysis of roughly 590 of the donors excluded any sequence lacking an unambiguous match to a single V gene segment. An earlier analysis of several hundred of the donors called V segments functional above 56.7% productive rearrangements and segregating when the between-donor standard deviation exceeded 5%. A statistical classification framework was developed to diagnose cytomegalovirus status using the catalog of TCR beta chain sequences. In a later analysis, TCR nucleotide sequences were compared against IMGT/GENE-DB human TR gene sequences so that V and J genes could be assigned. The TCRdist pipeline was used in a later analysis to assign CDR3 sequences and most-parsimonious VDJ recombination scenarios. In a later analysis, each TCR beta chain was defined by its CDR3 amino acid sequence together with its V-gene family, and reads lacking a unique V-gene family were excluded. A later analysis removed 500 to 600 highly shared, low-generation-probability nucleotide sequences to deal with suspected cross-contamination and a sequencing artifact. In a later analysis, a clonal expansion index was calculated for each public chain from normalized within-repertoire ranks of inferred template counts. Generation probabilities in a later analysis came from a VDJ recombination model fitted to out-of-frame rearrangements, and those results were checked against IGoR. A later analysis scored TCR-TCR, TCR-HLA and TCR-CMV co-occurrence with hypergeometric tests, applying a repertoire-size bias correction to TCR pairs. In a later analysis, false discovery rates were estimated by permuting HLA or CMV assignments 20 times. In a later analysis, co-occurring TCRs were grouped using DBSCAN, with TCRdist sequence similarity added in when clustering inside HLA-allele-positive subsets. Repertoires with fewer than 30,000 or more than 120,000 public chains were left out of co-occurrence clustering, as were five repertoires with anomalous nucleotide sharing. TCRdb limited this immuneACCESS table to in-frame rearrangements with V and J called. A share of clones is missing; checked studies link under half to unresolved V genes, and the rest is unexplained. V, J and clone size derive from that table, while D and trimming were established from the DNA sequence. Counted in this sample were 110,000 or so clones; roughly two thirds of them appeared once. The ten largest clones capture roughly 8.3% of the sample.

The investigation overall reported the following: In an earlier analysis of 500 to 650 of the donors, most TCR beta V segments appeared in productive rearrangements about 87% or about 30% of the time, broadly matching IMGT annotations. Several of the top co-occurrence clusters appeared to be linked to parvovirus B19, influenza, CMV and Epstein-Barr virus, according to a later analysis. Because counts were too low, fewer than 20 rarely observed V segments, including chromosome 9 orphons, were excluded from the earlier analysis of around 640 of the donors. The authors suggested that the approach could potentially be generalized to other disease states and immunological phenotypes. In a later genetic analysis, fewer N-insertions in productive TCRs were reported among donors in an Asian-associated ancestry cluster than the approximately 710-donor mean. While some public TCRs were present in many individuals, most TCR sequences turned up only very rarely across donors. In this cohort, only TCR beta chains were sequenced, and detectable features were limited by the absence of alpha or paired-chain data. For the cohort, immune exposure information was limited to CMV serostatus. Roughly uniform sequencing depth across donors was assumed in presence/absence analyses, although this assumption may not hold. According to a later analysis, TCR association rates differed among HLA loci, with DRB1 alleles showing the most associated TCRs and HLA-C alleles showing the fewest. In a later analysis, most CMV-associated TCR beta chains were found to appear HLA-restricted, with HLA associations seemingly driven largely by CMV exposure. A few of the identified cytomegalovirus-associated TCR beta chains were confirmed in vitro to be specific for cytomegalovirus antigens. In a later genetic analysis, a missense DCLRE1C variant was associated with V-gene and J-gene trimming of TCR beta chains, and the association was replicated in an independent cohort. HLA typing was unavailable for some donors at each locus, so association tests used only the typed subset. At a false discovery rate of 0.05, a later analysis linked about 16,000 TCR beta sequences to specific HLA alleles. In both the original and validation cohorts, the classifier was reported to diagnose cytomegalovirus status with high specificity and sensitivity. The sequencing pipeline was judged likely to have produced a cluster of highly shared sequence variants as a technical artifact. In a later analysis, HLA-associated TCR beta chains showed more clonal expansion and lower generation probabilities than non-associated chains that were equally common. Correlated functional status among segregating V segments might be attributable to linkage disequilibrium, but an unknown experimental factor could not be ruled out. A further reported finding was that TCR beta sequences accurately predicted the HLA-A and HLA-B alleles for most subjects in the first cohort. In the study, about 150 TCR beta chains were listed as associated with cytomegalovirus. When HLA alleles, especially DR and DQ, strongly co-occurred, attributing TCR associations to individual alleles was difficult.

Sequenced input: PBMCs. This sequence was found in a man aged 18 to 30 in good health and CMV-seropositive.

The CDR3 here reads CASSDPYSGGLNYGYTF. The nucleotide sequence is TGTGCCAGCAGTGACCCTTACTCAGGGGGCCTTAACTATGGCTACACCTTC. In this chain, TRBV2 is recombined with TRBJ1-2; 8 of the junction bases match TRBD1. Measured from the cysteine to the phenylalanine, the CDR3 is 17 residues long. Just CDR3 DNA is preserved here, 51 bases in frame from base 1. Per the germline V gene, SNHLY is the CDR1 and FYNNEI is the CDR2. V ends up 3 bases short and J 1 base short, with an unmatched junction base count of 10.